A selection of T cell receptor beta chains follows, all from one sample in a study of blood T cell repertoires in COVID-19. Sequencing was performed with immunoSEQ multiplex PCR; in TCRdb, only in-frame clones are kept and a portion is missing. The table has around 150,000 clones, approximately 92% seen once. The sample was peripheral blood. The receptors come from a woman in her 50s with acute or convalescent COVID-19. The CDR3 runs from the conserved cysteine through the conserved F or W. A D gene is named only where the DNA matches it firmly. Clone size is shown for a subset of rows, as once, few, many or a class of expanded clone.

d_call	v_call	j_call	clone_size	cdr3_aa	cdr3_nt
-	TRBV11-2	TRBJ1-5	-	CASSSQGTGQPQHF	TGTGCCAGCAGCTCACAGGGAACGGGTCAGCCCCAGCATTTT
TRBD2	TRBV4-3	TRBJ2-1	-	CASSQDAAGVGNEQFF	TGCGCCAGCAGCCAAGACGCAGCGGGAGTCGGGAATGAGCAGTTCTTC
TRBD2	TRBV4-3	TRBJ2-1	-	CASSQESWAGGLDNEQFF	TGCGCCAGCAGCCAAGAGAGTTGGGCGGGAGGGCTCGACAATGAGCAGTTCTTC
TRBD2	TRBV28	TRBJ2-2	-	CASSPGGIHTGELFF	TGTGCCAGCTCCCCCGGGGGGATCCACACCGGGGAGCTGTTTTTT
TRBD1	TRBV5-5	TRBJ2-5	-	CASSFWTGLGETQYF	TGTGCCAGCAGCTTCTGGACAGGGCTCGGGGAGACCCAGTACTTC
-	TRBV25-1	TRBJ1-3	-	CASSVRGGNTIYF	TGTGCCAGCAGTGTAAGGGGTGGAAACACCATATATTTT
-	TRBV4-3	TRBJ2-6	few	CASSRAQEGAGGANVLTF	TGCGCCAGCAGCCGGGCTCAGGAGGGGGCCGGTGGGGCCAACGTCCTGACTTTC
-	TRBV5-6	TRBJ1-2	-	CASSYTLAANYGYTF	TGTGCCAGCAGCTATACTTTAGCAGCTAACTATGGCTACACCTTC
-	TRBV10-3	TRBJ2-1	-	CAISDNQVPAGEQFF	TGTGCCATCAGTGATAACCAGGTTCCGGCGGGGGAGCAGTTCTTC
TRBD1	TRBV10-1	TRBJ2-1	-	CANRWDRGNEQFF	TGCGCCAACCGCTGGGACAGAGGGAATGAGCAGTTCTTC
-	TRBV29-1	TRBJ1-2	once	CSVGIDRGGYTF	TGCAGCGTTGGAATAGACAGAGGCGGCTACACCTTC
-	TRBV11-2	TRBJ1-4	-	CASSLGQIGSPNEKLFF	TGTGCCAGCAGCTTAGGACAGATCGGTAGTCCTAATGAAAAACTGTTTTTT
TRBD2	TRBV2	TRBJ2-2	-	CASSLFGGSGSGELFF	TGTGCCAGCAGTCTTTTTGGCGGGAGCGGCTCCGGGGAGCTGTTTTTT
TRBD1	TRBV4-1	TRBJ2-3	-	CASSQGNRGWTDTQYF	TGCGCCAGCAGCCAAGGGAACAGGGGGTGGACAGATACGCAGTATTTT
TRBD2	TRBV11-2	TRBJ2-7	-	CASSPIVGGNPYEQYF	TGTGCCAGCAGCCCCATTGTGGGAGGGAACCCCTACGAGCAGTACTTC
-	TRBV30	TRBJ2-1	-	CAWTPGIPSNEQFF	TGTGCCTGGACCCCAGGGATCCCTAGCAATGAGCAGTTCTTC
-	TRBV6-4	TRBJ1-4	-	CASSAEENEKLFF	TGTGCCAGCAGTGCTGAGGAGAATGAAAAACTGTTTTTT